Listed below are T cell receptor beta chains from one sample, sequenced in a study of regulatory T cells in long-lasting Graves disease. TCRdb processed the multiplex PCR reads anew with MiXCR; each CDR3 protein has one entry. The sample has about 220,000 distinct CDR3 sequences, roughly a fifth seen once. These data were also reused for a study on T cells in Graves' hyperthyroidism and ophthalmopathy.

The material sequenced was peripheral blood mononuclear cells (PBMCs), taken at new diagnosis, from a patient treated with antithyroid drugs. The receptors come from a young woman with Graves disease. CDR3s include the opening cysteine and the closing phenylalanine or tryptophan. The order of the fields is clone size, D gene, J gene, V gene, CDR3 length, CDR3 DNA, CDR3 protein. The D gene is left open where the match is weak. The size of a clone is reported for some rows only, either as once, few or many, or as a class for expanded clones.

size: many
D: TRBD1
J: TRBJ1-5
V: TRBV10-2
length: 16
DNA: TGCGCCAGCAGTGGATGGACAGGAATGGGCAATCAGCCCCAGCATTTT
CDR3: CASSGWTGMGNQPQHF

size: NA
D: NA
J: TRBJ2-7
V: TRBV27
length: 11
DNA: TGTGCCAGCAGCTCTCTAGGCGAGCAGTACTTC
CDR3: CASSSLGEQYF

size: NA
D: NA
J: TRBJ2-7
V: TRBV3-1
length: 15
DNA: TGTGCCAGCAGCCACAGACCGGCTGTAGTCTACGAGCAGTACTTC
CDR3: CASSHRPAVVYEQYF

size: many
D: NA
J: TRBJ2-7
V: TRBV18
length: 17
DNA: TGTGCCAGCTCACCCGTCGTAGGCTCAGGCCACTCCTACGAGCAGTACTTC
CDR3: CASSPVVGSGHSYEQYF

size: many
D: NA
J: TRBJ1-2
V: TRBV25-1
length: 14
DNA: TGTGCCAGCAGCAGTCCCCCCCCAGACTATGGCTACACCTTC
CDR3: CASSSPPPDYGYTF

size: many
D: TRBD1
J: TRBJ1-4
V: TRBV20-1
length: 16
DNA: TGCAGTGCTAGAGCTGCGGCAGGGGGCATTAATGAAAAACTGTTTTTT
CDR3: CSARAAAGGINEKLFF

size: many
D: NA
J: TRBJ1-2
V: TRBV19
length: 13
DNA: TGTGCCAGTAGTGCGGCGAGGATGAATGGCTACACCTTC
CDR3: CASSAARMNGYTF

size: many
D: NA
J: TRBJ1-1
V: TRBV7-2
length: 13
DNA: TGTGCCAGCAGCTGGTTTAGGGACACTGAAGCTTTCTTT
CDR3: CASSWFRDTEAFF

size: once
D: TRBD2
J: TRBJ2-1
V: TRBV28
length: 17
DNA: TGTGCCAGCAGTTCTGTTGGACTAGCGGGAGGGCCGAATGAGCAGTTCTTC
CDR3: CASSSVGLAGGPNEQFF

size: many
D: NA
J: TRBJ1-2
V: TRBV30
length: 15
DNA: TGTGCCTGGAGGGGTGGGGGCGAGGGAATCTATGGCTACACCTTC
CDR3: CAWRGGGEGIYGYTF

size: many
D: NA
J: TRBJ1-6
V: TRBV3-1
length: 14
DNA: TGTGCCAGCAGCCCGAGTCTCTATAATTCACCCCTCCACTTT
CDR3: CASSPSLYNSPLHF

size: many
D: NA
J: TRBJ2-1
V: TRBV28
length: 16
DNA: TGTGCCAGCACTCCCGTATTTGGGGGGGCATACAATGAGCAGTTCTTC
CDR3: CASTPVFGGAYNEQFF

size: many
D: TRBD1
J: TRBJ1-2
V: TRBV7-9
length: 15
DNA: TGTGCCAGCAGCTACGGGACAGGGGGCAACTATGGCTACACCTTC
CDR3: CASSYGTGGNYGYTF

size: many
D: NA
J: TRBJ1-1
V: TRBV6-1
length: 13
DNA: TGTGCCAGCAGCGCTCAGAGAGAGCGTGAAGCTTTCTTT
CDR3: CASSAQREREAFF

size: many
D: NA
J: TRBJ2-1
V: TRBV5-1
length: 14
DNA: TGCGCCAGCAGCTTGAACTTCGCCAACAATGAGCAGTTCTTC
CDR3: CASSLNFANNEQFF

size: few
D: NA
J: TRBJ2-4
V: TRBV6-2/TRBV6-3
length: 14
DNA: TGTGCCAGCATTAGGACAGGTGGAGGGAACATTCAGTACTTC
CDR3: CASIRTGGGNIQYF

size: many
D: NA
J: TRBJ1-2
V: TRBV20-1
length: 14
DNA: TGCAGTGCTACCCCCGAGACCGGGCAGGGTGGCTACACCTTC
CDR3: CSATPETGQGGYTF

size: many
D: TRBD1
J: TRBJ2-7
V: TRBV4-1
length: 17
DNA: TGCGCCAGCAGCCAAGCCCCCGCGGGACAGGGCTCCTACGAGCAGTACTTC
CDR3: CASSQAPAGQGSYEQYF

size: many
D: NA
J: TRBJ1-2
V: TRBV6-2/TRBV6-3
length: 13
DNA: TGTGCCAGCAGTTACCGGGAGCACTATGGCTACACCTTC
CDR3: CASSYREHYGYTF

size: many
D: NA
J: TRBJ1-1
V: TRBV12-3/TRBV12-4
length: 14
DNA: TGTGCCAGCAGTCCAAAGGTCGCTATGAATGAAGCTTTCTTT
CDR3: CASSPKVAMNEAFF

size: many
D: TRBD1
J: TRBJ1-1
V: TRBV30
length: 13
DNA: TGTGCCTGGGTGTGGGGGACAGACACTGAAGCTTTCTTT
CDR3: CAWVWGTDTEAFF

size: few
D: TRBD1
J: TRBJ2-1
V: TRBV25-1
length: 14
DNA: TGTGCCAGCAGTGATGGGACAGAAGTTTCTGAGCAGTTCTTC
CDR3: CASSDGTEVSEQFF

size: many
D: TRBD1
J: TRBJ1-1
V: TRBV18
length: 13
DNA: TGTGCCAGCTCACCCCGGGACAGAGACAAAGCTTTCTTT
CDR3: CASSPRDRDKAFF

size: NA
D: TRBD1
J: TRBJ1-2
V: TRBV20-1
length: 14
DNA: TGCAGTGCGTTGGGACAGGGGGAGAGCTATGGCTACACCTTC
CDR3: CSALGQGESYGYTF

size: many
D: NA
J: TRBJ1-2
V: TRBV10-2
length: 15
DNA: TGCGCCAGCAGTGAGTCGTCGGTCAGGCGCTATGGCTACACCTTC
CDR3: CASSESSVRRYGYTF

size: few
D: NA
J: TRBJ2-2
V: TRBV18
length: 15
DNA: TGTGCCAGCTCACCCCCCCCCGCAGATCCCGGGGAGCTGTTTTTT
CDR3: CASSPPPADPGELFF

size: many
D: NA
J: TRBJ1-1
V: TRBV5-1
length: 11
DNA: TGCGCCAGCAGCTTGGGGGGGCTGGCTTTCTTT
CDR3: CASSLGGLAFF

size: many
D: NA
J: TRBJ2-1
V: TRBV3-1
length: 15
DNA: TGTGCCAGCAGCCCACGGGACTCATACTACAATGAGCAGTTCTTC
CDR3: CASSPRDSYYNEQFF

size: many
D: NA
J: TRBJ1-5
V: TRBV11-2
length: 17
DNA: TGTGCCAGCAGCCCGGGACTGCGAGGAGGGGGCAATCAGCCCCAGCATTTT
CDR3: CASSPGLRGGGNQPQHF

size: NA
D: TRBD1
J: TRBJ1-4
V: TRBV28
length: 17
DNA: TGTGCCAGCAGTTTAGCGGACAGGGGGCCGGCTAATGAAAAACTGTTTTTT
CDR3: CASSLADRGPANEKLFF

size: many
D: NA
J: TRBJ2-7
V: TRBV5-1
length: 14
DNA: TGCGCCAGCAGCTTGGGACAGATCTCCTACGAGCAGTACTTC
CDR3: CASSLGQISYEQYF

size: many
D: NA
J: TRBJ1-3
V: TRBV12-3/TRBV12-4
length: 16
DNA: TGTGCCAGCAGTTCAGCCGGGACGGGGACTGGAAACACCATATATTTT
CDR3: CASSSAGTGTGNTIYF

size: few
D: TRBD1
J: TRBJ2-7
V: TRBV6-9
length: 15
DNA: TGTGCCAGCAGTTACACCTACAGGGGCCCCTACGAGCAGTACTTC
CDR3: CASSYTYRGPYEQYF

size: many
D: TRBD1
J: TRBJ2-2
V: TRBV6-1
length: 16
DNA: TGTGCCAGCAGTGAAAGGACAGGGGCGAGCACCGGGGAGCTGTTTTTT
CDR3: CASSERTGASTGELFF

size: NA
D: NA
J: TRBJ2-6
V: TRBV2
length: 18
DNA: TGTGCCAGCACCCCGGGGGGCGGGATCCTCTTCGGGGCCAACGTCCTGACTTTC
CDR3: CASTPGGGILFGANVLTF

size: many
D: TRBD2
J: TRBJ2-5
V: TRBV7-8
length: 17
DNA: TGTGCCAGCAGCGCCTCGCTTGAGCGGGGGCTCCAAGAGACCCAGTACTTC
CDR3: CASSASLERGLQETQYF

size: NA
D: TRBD2
J: TRBJ2-3
V: TRBV7-9
length: 24
DNA: TGTGCCAGCAGCAAAAGGGGCCTTGACAGCCCGGGACTAGCGGGAGGGCGGGGCACAGATACGCAGTATTTT
CDR3: CASSKRGLDSPGLAGGRGTDTQYF

size: many
D: NA
J: TRBJ2-5
V: TRBV5-1
length: 15
DNA: TGCGCCAGCAGCTTCAGGGGCCAGTACCAAGAGACCCAGTACTTC
CDR3: CASSFRGQYQETQYF

size: many
D: TRBD2
J: TRBJ2-7
V: TRBV18
length: 15
DNA: TGTGCCAGCTCACCACCGACTAGCGCGGACTACGAGCAGTACTTC
CDR3: CASSPPTSADYEQYF

size: many
D: TRBD1
J: TRBJ1-1
V: TRBV9
length: 14
DNA: TGTGCCAGCAGCGTAGGGACAGGGGGAACTGAAGCTTTCTTT
CDR3: CASSVGTGGTEAFF

size: many
D: NA
J: TRBJ2-1
V: TRBV18
length: 12
DNA: TGTGCCAGCTCACCCACTCCCAATGAGCAGTTCTTC
CDR3: CASSPTPNEQFF

size: many
D: NA
J: TRBJ1-1
V: TRBV29-1
length: 13
DNA: TGCAGCGTTGGCCCGGGTAACAGGGTGGAAGCTTTCTTT
CDR3: CSVGPGNRVEAFF

size: NA
D: NA
J: TRBJ2-5
V: TRBV29-1
length: 13
DNA: TGCAGCGTTGTGGTAGGGAAGGTAGAGACCCAGTACTTC
CDR3: CSVVVGKVETQYF

size: NA
D: TRBD2
J: TRBJ2-3
V: TRBV6-1
length: 15
DNA: TGTGCCAGCAGCCAGCCTCTAGCGGACGCAGATACGCAGTATTTT
CDR3: CASSQPLADADTQYF

size: once
D: TRBD1
J: TRBJ1-2
V: TRBV28
length: 16
DNA: TGTGCCAGCAGTTACAGGGGCCCTACCACTAACTATGGCTACACCTTC
CDR3: CASSYRGPTTNYGYTF

size: many
D: NA
J: TRBJ1-2
V: TRBV28
length: 16
DNA: TGTGCCAGCAGTGGGGCTTACGGAGGAGGGGTTCCTGGCTACACCTTC
CDR3: CASSGAYGGGVPGYTF

size: many
D: TRBD2
J: TRBJ2-1
V: TRBV28
length: 16
DNA: TGTGCCAGCAGTCGACTAGCGGGGGGGCCAACCAATGAGCAGTTCTTC
CDR3: CASSRLAGGPTNEQFF

size: many
D: NA
J: TRBJ1-6
V: TRBV9
length: 15
DNA: TGTGCCAGCAGCGTACAGGGGCAGAATAATTCACCCCTCCACTTT
CDR3: CASSVQGQNNSPLHF

size: many
D: TRBD1
J: TRBJ1-1
V: TRBV6-1
length: 14
DNA: TGTGCCAGCAGTGTTACAGGGGGCCGTACTGAAGCTTTCTTT
CDR3: CASSVTGGRTEAFF

size: many
D: TRBD1
J: TRBJ2-3
V: TRBV5-6
length: 18
DNA: TGTGCCAGCAGCTTGGTGGCAGGGGGCGCCCATTTCACAGATACGCAGTATTTT
CDR3: CASSLVAGGAHFTDTQYF

size: once
D: NA
J: TRBJ2-5
V: TRBV12-3/TRBV12-4
length: 13
DNA: TGTGCCAGCAGTTTTACTAAAAAAGAGACCCAGTACTTC
CDR3: CASSFTKKETQYF

size: many
D: NA
J: TRBJ2-2
V: TRBV30
length: 14
DNA: TGTGCCTGGAGAGGGGGGGCGAACACCGGGGAGCTGTTTTTT
CDR3: CAWRGGANTGELFF

size: many
D: NA
J: TRBJ2-5
V: TRBV5-1
length: 12
DNA: TGCGCCAGCAGCTTGGACCAAGAGACCCAGTACTTC
CDR3: CASSLDQETQYF

size: few
D: TRBD1
J: TRBJ2-7
V: TRBV3-1
length: 12
DNA: TGTGCCAGCAGCCCGCAGGGGGTCGAGCAGTACTTC
CDR3: CASSPQGVEQYF

size: once
D: TRBD1
J: TRBJ1-5
V: TRBV19
length: 17
DNA: TGTGCCAGTAGCATAGGACAGGGGGAAAGTATGAATCAGCCCCAGCATTTT
CDR3: CASSIGQGESMNQPQHF

size: many
D: NA
J: TRBJ1-1
V: TRBV5-4
length: 15
DNA: TGTGCCAGCAGCCCTCCCACGGGGGAGAACACTGAAGCTTTCTTT
CDR3: CASSPPTGENTEAFF

size: many
D: NA
J: TRBJ2-1
V: TRBV5-6
length: 15
DNA: TGTGCCAGCAGCGCGGTGGACAGAAACTACAATGAGCAGTTCTTC
CDR3: CASSAVDRNYNEQFF

size: NA
D: NA
J: TRBJ2-1
V: TRBV30
length: 15
DNA: TGTGCCTGGAGTGTACCCCTTACGGCATACAATGAGCAGTTCTTC
CDR3: CAWSVPLTAYNEQFF

size: many
D: TRBD2
J: TRBJ2-3
V: TRBV7-9
length: 16
DNA: TGTGCCAGCAGCTACTTAGGTAGCGGGAGTCAAGATACGCAGTATTTT
CDR3: CASSYLGSGSQDTQYF